Presented here are 18 T cell receptor beta chains from one specimen sequenced in a study of graft-versus-host responses after intestinal transplantation. Measured with immunoSEQ multiplex PCR; TCRdb has only the in-frame clones, and not every one. Of over 70,000 clones listed, around four fifths are singletons. No antigens are known for them. The specimen comprised unstimulated CD8+ T cells sorted from spleen or lymph node cells, sampled before intestinal transplant. These receptors were obtained from a human donor who received an intestinal transplant.

V usage is TRBV11-2 and J usage is TRBJ2-1; D remains unclear. CDR1 is SGHAT, CDR2 FQNNGV, per germline. V lost 2 bases and J lost 6, with 5 bases in between. This CDR3 has 12 amino acids. The CDR3 sequence: CASSLMGNEQFF. CDR3 in DNA: TGTGCCAGCAGCTTAATGGGCAATGAGCAGTTCTTC.

The genes are TRBV2 and TRBJ2-5, with D perhaps TRBD1 or TRBD2 (5 bases each). V lost 8 bases and J 5 bases, leaving 18 bases between the germline ends. This CDR3 contains 14 residues. Germline-derived CDR1 and CDR2 are SNHLY and FYNNEI. DNA for the CDR3: TGTGCCAGCGACCCAGGGCTAGCAGAGGAGACCCAGTACTTC. Encoded protein: CASDPGLAEETQYF. Combining the CDR3 with reference TRBV2 and TRBJ2-5 gives the whole variable domain EPEVTQTPSHQVTQMGQEVILRCVPISNHLYFYWYRQILGQKVEFLVSFYNNEISEKSEIFDDQFSVERPDGSNFTLKIRSTKLEDSAMYFCASDPGLAEETQYFGPGTRLLVL.

This chain joins TRBV2 and TRBJ2-3; no reliable D call. The CDR3 runs to 11 residues. Germline V CDR1 and CDR2: SNHLY, FYNNEI. Trimming took off 3 bases at V and 5 bases at J, with 3 bases between the two ends. CDR3 in amino acids: CASSEGDTQYF. The CDR3 nucleotides read TGTGCCAGCAGTGAGGGAGATACGCAGTATTTT.

This clone was recorded once. The chain carries TRBV14 and TRBJ2-2, with unresolved D. V dropped 3 bases and J dropped 6 bases, with 14 bases sitting between them. The CDR3 consists of 15 residues. Germline V lookup: CDR1 SGHDN, CDR2 FVKESK. The CDR3 reads CASSQNRPGPGELFF. CDR3 sequence (DNA): TGTGCCAGCAGCCAGAATCGCCCCGGTCCCGGGGAGCTGTTTTTT.

This sequence joins TRBV10-1 and TRBJ2-5; no definite D call. The CDR3 totals 13 residues. V lost 4 bases and J lost 1, with 7 bases in between. Germline CDR1 WNHNN, CDR2 SYGVQD (reference sequence). The CDR3 loop reads CASSGALQETQYF. The CDR3 DNA is TGCGCCAGCAGTGGGGCGCTCCAAGAGACCCAGTACTTC.

The chain carries TRBV6-6 and TRBJ2-1; 9 bases fit TRBD1. V gave up 2 bases and J gave up 4 bases; unmatched junction bases: 3. There are 15 residues in the CDR3. CDR1 MNHNY and CDR2 SVGAGI come from the germline V gene (reference sequence). CDR3 sequence reads: CASSYVGQGYNEQFF. The DNA for the CDR3 is TGTGCCAGCAGTTACGTTGGACAGGGGTACAATGAGCAGTTCTTC.

The V and J genes are TRBV27 and TRBJ1-1, with TRBD1 as a possible D gene (6 bases). Germline V lookup: CDR1 MNHEY, CDR2 SMNVEV (reference sequence). CDR3 length: 13 residues. Trimming took off 5 bases at V and 1 base at J, with 8 bases between the two ends. CDR3 loop: CASSPTGNTEAFF. The CDR3 DNA follows: TGTGCCAGCAGTCCGACAGGGAACACTGAAGCTTTCTTT.

The chain carries TRBV27 and TRBJ1-2; D uncertain. Germline V lookup: CDR1 MNHEY, CDR2 SMNVEV (reference sequence). Trimming pared 6 bases from V and 6 bases from J, leaving 14 bases between. The length of the CDR3 is 13 residues. As DNA, the CDR3 is TGTGCCAGCAGCCCTGATGCGGGAAATGGCTACACCTTC. Encoded protein: CASSPDAGNGYTF.

This clone was detected only a few times. Other nucleotide sequences in the sample specify the same CDR3. J is TRBJ2-1 and V is TRBV13; D call uncertain. Trimming took 0 bases from V and 7 from J, leaving 1 base between them. CDR3 length equals 11 residues. Germline V gene data show CDR1 as PRHDT and CDR2 as FYEKMQ (reference sequence). The CDR3 DNA reads TGTGCCAGCAGCTTAGGGAATGAGCAGTTCTTC. It is translated as CASSLGNEQFF.

To note about this clone: An end of the junction differs from the germline gene, which may be a read error. The chain carries TRBV2 and TRBJ2-7; D might be TRBD2 (6 bases). The V gene's germline CDR1 is SNHLY and CDR2 FYNNEI. The CDR3 loop spans 14 amino acids. CDR3 nucleotide sequence: TGTGCCAGCAGTGAGGAGGGTAATGGACTTTTTTTCCTCTTC. Translation: CASSEEGNGLFFLF.

This clone was counted a few times. The chain carries TRBV6-6 and TRBJ2-2, with 7 bases identical to TRBD2. The CDR3 loop spans 15 amino acids. Germline CDR1 reads MNHNY; CDR2 reads SVGAGI (reference sequence). Trimming cost V 6 bases and J 0 bases; bases outside gene matches: 4. For the CDR3, the DNA is TGTGCCAGCAGAACTCGGGGGGCGAACACCGGGGAGCTGTTTTTT. It translates to CASRTRGANTGELFF.

The chain joins TRBV7-9 to TRBJ1-1; D not certain. CDR3 length: 13 amino acids. From germline, CDR1 is SEHNR and CDR2 FQNEAQ (reference sequence). With 6 bases removed from V and 8 bases from J, the gap between germline ends came to 16 bases. The CDR3 is CASSREAGSEAFF. In nucleotides, the CDR3 is TGTGCCAGCAGTCGGGAGGCTGGAAGCGAAGCTTTCTTT.

The V and J genes are TRBV10-2 and TRBJ2-1, with TRBD2 matching over 14 bases. The CDR3 runs to 14 residues. V shed 6 bases and J 7 bases; nucleotides not matched to a gene: 2. Germline assignment: CDR1 WSHSY and CDR2 SAAADI. The CDR3 is CASRGLAGENEQFF. As DNA, the CDR3 is TGCGCCAGCAGGGGACTAGCGGGAGAAAATGAGCAGTTCTTC.

This chain connects TRBV27 to TRBJ1-1; 8 nucleotides agree with TRBD1. Germline V gene lookup returns CDR1 MNHEY and CDR2 SMNVEV (reference sequence). J gave up 1 base and V 7 bases, and 5 bases lay outside the gene matches. The CDR3 is made up of 14 amino acids. In DNA form, the CDR3 reads TGTGCCAGCACCGACGGGACAGGGAACACTGAAGCTTTCTTT. This translates into CASTDGTGNTEAFF.

The chain has TRBV7-8 and TRBJ2-7, with D possibly TRBD1 on 6 matching bases. The CDR3 totals 16 residues. V was trimmed by 1 base and J by 7 bases, leaving 20 bases between them. Per the germline V gene, CDR1 is SGHVS and CDR2 is FQNEAQ. The CDR3 sequence is CASSLVVVAGAREQYF. DNA for the CDR3: TGTGCCAGCAGCTTAGTGGTGGTGGCAGGGGCGCGGGAGCAGTACTTC.

V and J are TRBV19 and TRBJ1-5; the D is unclear. V lost 3 bases and J 5 bases, leaving 11 bases between the germline ends. The CDR3 is 14 amino acids. Germline CDR1 LNHDA, CDR2 SQIVND (reference sequence). The CDR3 here is CASSMTGCYQPQHF. The DNA of the CDR3 is TGTGCCAGTAGTATGACGGGCTGCTATCAGCCCCAGCATTTT.

About this clone: The sample has other DNA sequences that encode this CDR3 too. The genes are TRBV9 and TRBJ2-5; D is possibly TRBD1 (6 bases). Trimming removed 0 bases from V and 5 bases from J, with 17 bases in between. The CDR3 loop spans 16 amino acids. From germline, CDR1 is SGDLS and CDR2 YYNGEE. In nucleotides, the CDR3 is TGTGCCAGCAGCGTAGTCGGTGCAGAGGGGGAGGAGACCCAGTACTTC. It yields the protein CASSVVGAEGEETQYF. The whole variable domain, remainder taken from reference TRBV9 and TRBJ2-5, is DSGVTQTPKHLITATGQRVTLRCSPRSGDLSVYWYQQSLDQGLQFLIQYYNGEERAKGNILERFSAQQFPDLHSELNLSSLELGDSALYFCASSVVGAEGEETQYFGPGTRLLVL.

This clone has more than one count but fewer than ten. This chain joins TRBV7-8 and TRBJ2-3, with D perhaps assigned TRBD1 or TRBD2 (7 bases each). CDR1 and CDR2 (germline): SGHVS, FQNEAQ. The V and J ends lost 3 bases and 2 bases respectively, with 21 bases between them. This CDR3 spans 18 amino acids. The CDR3 DNA sequence: TGTGCCAGCAGCTTGAGGGGGGGGACAGTCCGCCCCACAGATACGCAGTATTTT. This translates into CASSLRGGTVRPTDTQYF.